This entry lists 22 T cell receptor beta chains sequenced from one sample in a study of T cell responses to AZD1222 COVID-19 vaccine. Libraries were prepared by immunoSEQ multiplex PCR; TCRdb keeps only in-frame clonotypes and omits some of them. The table shows about 100,000 clones, with over 75% occurring only once. Specimen: peripheral blood, collected on day 0 of AZD1222 vaccination. The receptor source for this set is an adult in good health.

The chain carries TRBV3-1 (or the pseudogene TRBV3-2) and TRBJ2-7; D is perhaps TRBD2 (5 bases). The germline gives CDR1 LGHDT, CDR2 YNNKEL (reference sequence). The CDR3 covers 16 residues. The V end lost 4 bases, the J end lost 1 base, and 17 bases lay between the germline ends. The CDR3 bases are TGTGCCAGCAGCCCGGATACGAGAGGGAGATCCTACGAGCAGTACTTC. Protein: CASSPDTRGRSYEQYF.

The J gene is TRBJ1-1, the V gene TRBV19, with D perhaps TRBD1 (5 bases). With 3 bases removed from V and 5 bases from J, the gap between germline ends came to 13 bases. There are 14 residues in the CDR3. Germline V gene data show CDR1 as LNHDA and CDR2 as SQIVND (reference sequence). CDR3 residues: CASSISLGGTEAFF. The CDR3 DNA reads as TGTGCCAGTAGTATCAGCCTCGGGGGGACTGAAGCTTTCTTT.

The J gene is TRBJ1-2, the V gene TRBV3-1 (or the pseudogene TRBV3-2), with a possible D match to TRBD1 (5 bases). The CDR3 runs 14 residues. With 6 bases removed from V and 7 bases from J, the gap between germline ends came to 18 bases. Per germline, CDR1 LGHDT and CDR2 YNNKEL (reference sequence). The CDR3 is CASRPTGTYVGYTF. CDR3 sequence (DNA): TGTGCCAGCAGACCCACAGGAACCTATGTTGGCTACACCTTC.

The CDR3 sequence is CASSLGGGSHEQFF. The CDR3 nucleotides are TGTGCCAGCAGCTTAGGCGGGGGGTCTCATGAGCAGTTCTTC. This rearrangement joins TRBV7-8 to TRBJ2-1, with 8 positions matching TRBD2. V dropped 1 base and J dropped 8; count of bases not matched to a gene: 4. From germline, CDR1 is SGHVS and CDR2 FQNEAQ. This CDR3 is built from 14 residues.

The CDR3 spells CASSIPRTGSYNEQFF. Here the CDR3 DNA reads TGTGCCAGTAGTATCCCCCGGACAGGCTCCTACAATGAGCAGTTCTTC. This chain links TRBV19 with TRBJ2-1, with 7 bases fitting TRBD1. CDR1 is LNHDA, CDR2 SQIVND, per germline (reference sequence). Trimming took 3 bases from V and 0 from J; bases not matched to a gene: 5. The CDR3 sequence is 16 residues long.

The CDR3 DNA follows: TGTGCCAGTAGTGGGGACAGGGCATCTGGAAACACCATATATTTT. Amino acids: CASSGDRASGNTIYF. The chain carries TRBV19 and TRBJ1-3; 9 nucleotides align to TRBD1. V trimming: 5 bases; J trimming: 1 base; junction bases outside the gene matches: 3. Germline loops: CDR1 LNHDA, CDR2 SQIVND (reference sequence). The CDR3 extends over 15 amino acids. The complete variable domain, with remaining parts taken from reference TRBV19 and TRBJ1-3, reads DGGITQSPKYLFRKEGQNVTLSCEQNLNHDAMYWYRQDPGQGLRLIYYSQIVNDFQKGDIAEGYSVSREKKESFPLTVTSAQKNPTAFYLCASSGDRASGNTIYFGEGSWLTVV.

V gene TRBV2 combines with J gene TRBJ2-5; D is unclear. CDR3 length equals 12 residues. Per the germline V gene, CDR1 is SNHLY and CDR2 is FYNNEI. Trimming left V 1 base short and J 7 bases short, with 7 bases between. CDR3 region: CASSEGYWTQYF. CDR3 DNA sequence: TGTGCCAGCAGTGAAGGGTACTGGACCCAGTACTTC.

The J gene is TRBJ2-1, the V gene TRBV11-3, with TRBD1 as a possible D gene (5 bases). CDR3 length: 15 amino acids. The ends were cut back, 0 bases at V and 5 bases at J, with 11 bases in the middle. Looked up from germline, CDR1 is SGHNT and CDR2 is YENEEA. CDR3 sequence: CASSLETQVNNEQFF. In DNA form, the CDR3 reads TGTGCCAGCAGCTTAGAAACACAGGTCAACAATGAGCAGTTCTTC. Using reference TRBV11-3 and TRBJ2-1 for the parts outside the CDR3, the full variable domain is EAGVVQSPRYKIIEKKQPVAFWCNPISGHNTLYWYLQNLGQGPELLIRYENEEAVDDSQLPKDRFSAERLKGVDSTLKIQPAELGDSAVYLCASSLETQVNNEQFFGPGTRLTVL.

The chain recombines TRBV3-1 (or the pseudogene TRBV3-2) with TRBJ2-5; D may be TRBD1 or TRBD2 (7 bases each). V was pared by 5 bases and J by 4 bases, with 14 bases between. CDR3 length: 14 residues. The germline V gene has CDR1 LGHDT and CDR2 YNNKEL (reference sequence). CDR3 loop: CASSAGGDIETQYF. Here the CDR3 DNA reads TGTGCCAGCAGCGCAGGGGGGGACATAGAGACCCAGTACTTC.

This sequence joins TRBV7-2 and TRBJ2-1; 11 nucleotides match TRBD2. The ends lost 5 bases at V and 12 bases at J; junction bases unmatched: 12. Per the germline V gene, CDR1 is SGHTA and CDR2 is FQGNSA. This CDR3 region has 15 residues. CDR3 DNA: TGTGCCAGCAGCCGGGAGGGTAGCGGGGGGGCCCGGCAGTTCTTC. It yields the protein CASSREGSGGARQFF. Full variable domain (rest looked up from reference TRBV7-2 and TRBJ2-1): GAGVSQSPSNKVTEKGKDVELRCDPISGHTALYWYRQSLGQGLEFLIYFQGNSAPDKSGLPSDRFSAERTGGSVSTLTIQRTQQEDSAVYLCASSREGSGGARQFFGPGTRLTVL.

The chain employs TRBV2 and TRBJ2-1; D not certain. Trimming took off 11 bases at V and 9 bases at J, with 14 bases between the two ends. Germline V CDR1 and CDR2: SNHLY, FYNNEI. The CDR3 loop spans 11 amino acids. The CDR3 is CAGGREVEQFF. As DNA, the CDR3 is TGTGCCGGCGGTAGGGAAGTTGAGCAGTTCTTC.

The gene calls are TRBV30 and TRBJ1-6, with 8 bases aligning to TRBD1. The CDR3 contains 14 residues. Germline lookup yields CDR1 GTSNPN and CDR2 SVGIG (reference sequence). Losses at the gene ends were 3 bases for V and 10 bases for J; bases not matched to a gene: 8. CDR3 protein: CAWRPDRGESPLHF. CDR3 nucleotide sequence: TGTGCCTGGAGGCCCGACAGGGGAGAATCACCCCTCCACTTT.

As DNA, the CDR3 is TGTGCCAGCAGTGCTGAGACAGGGCATGGAGTCACTGAAGCTTTCTTT. Protein product: CASSAETGHGVTEAFF. This chain uses TRBV6-1 with TRBJ1-1, with TRBD1 matching over 7 bases. The germline V gene encodes CDR1 MNHNS and CDR2 SASEGT. The CDR3 covers 16 residues. V lost 4 bases to trimming and J lost 4 bases; unmatched junction nucleotides: 12.

V gene TRBV7-9 combines with J gene TRBJ2-3; D remains unclear. From germline, CDR1 is SEHNR and CDR2 FQNEAQ (reference sequence). The ends were cut back, 2 bases at V and 0 bases at J, with 3 bases in the middle. The CDR3 extends over 13 amino acids. DNA for the CDR3: TGTGCCAGCAGCTTATCAAGCACAGATACGCAGTATTTT. It yields the protein CASSLSSTDTQYF.

The CDR3 sequence is CASSLADRGYNEQFF. CDR3 DNA: TGTGCCAGCAGCTTGGCGGACAGGGGATACAATGAGCAGTTCTTC. The chain uses TRBV5-4 and TRBJ2-1, with 9 positions matching TRBD1. This CDR3 has 15 residues. Trimming removed 0 bases from V and 4 bases from J; junction bases left unmatched: 2. Germline assignment: CDR1 SGHNT and CDR2 YYREEE (reference sequence). Filled out from reference TRBV5-4 and TRBJ2-1, the complete variable domain reads ETGVTQSPTHLIKTRGQQVTLRCSSQSGHNTVSWYQQALGQGPQFIFQYYREEENGRGNFPPRFSGLQFPNYSSELNVNALELDDSALYLCASSLADRGYNEQFFGPGTRLTVL.

The chain is built from TRBV7-9 and TRBJ1-2; D may be TRBD1 (5 bases). Germline V gene lookup returns CDR1 SEHNR and CDR2 FQNEAQ (reference sequence). Between the trimmed V and J ends, which lost 3 bases and 4 bases, there was a span of 6 bases. This CDR3 comprises 12 residues. CDR3 nucleotides: TGTGCCAGCAGCTTTGGGGCCTATGGCTACACCTTC. It encodes CASSFGAYGYTF.

CDR3 sequence (DNA): TGTGCCAGCAGTGAAGGTTGGGGGAACTATGGCTACACCTTC. This sequence encodes CASSEGWGNYGYTF. The rearrangement joins TRBV28 to TRBJ1-2; perhaps TRBD1 as D (5 bases). This CDR3 region has 14 residues. V lost 5 bases and J 2 bases, leaving 12 bases between the germline ends. In germline, CDR1 is MDHEN, CDR2 SYDVKM.

V gene TRBV5-4 combines with J gene TRBJ2-7, with D uncertain. Between the trimmed V and J ends, which lost 4 bases and 2 bases, there was a span of 10 bases. There are 13 residues in the CDR3. Germline assignment: CDR1 SGHNT and CDR2 YYREEE (reference sequence). The CDR3 DNA is TGTGCCAGCAGCCCGACACCCACCTACGAGCAGTACTTC. The encoded protein is CASSPTPTYEQYF.

This chain joins TRBV19 and TRBJ1-5; tentatively, D is TRBD1 (5 bases). Between the trimmed V and J ends, which lost 3 bases and 7 bases, there was a span of 10 bases. The CDR3 covers 13 residues. In germline, CDR1 is LNHDA, CDR2 SQIVND (reference sequence). CDR3 protein: CASSIQGWQPQHF. In DNA form, the CDR3 reads TGTGCCAGTAGTATTCAGGGTTGGCAGCCCCAGCATTTT.

The chain has TRBV4-3 and TRBJ1-6; D is perhaps TRBD1 (5 bases). The V gene lost 5 bases and the J gene lost 5 bases, with 16 bases spanning the gap. This CDR3 region has 16 residues. Germline CDR1 and CDR2: LGHNA and YSLEER. The CDR3 is CASSWSGTGDNSPLHF. The CDR3 DNA reads as TGCGCCAGCAGCTGGTCCGGGACGGGGGATAATTCACCCCTCCACTTT.

The gene calls are TRBV11-3 and TRBJ2-7, with D tentatively TRBD1 or TRBD2 (7 bases each). Per the germline V gene, CDR1 is SGHNT and CDR2 is YENEEA. V lost 5 bases, J lost 2 bases, and 16 bases lay in between. The CDR3 has 15 amino acids. The DNA for the CDR3 is TGTGCCAGCAGCCCGGGGAGGGACAGAGCCTACGAGCAGTACTTC. Its translation is CASSPGRDRAYEQYF. Using reference TRBV11-3 and TRBJ2-7 for the parts outside the CDR3, the full variable domain is EAGVVQSPRYKIIEKKQPVAFWCNPISGHNTLYWYLQNLGQGPELLIRYENEEAVDDSQLPKDRFSAERLKGVDSTLKIQPAELGDSAVYLCASSPGRDRAYEQYFGPGTRLTVT.

CDR3 amino acids: CASSTGNTFAEGELFF. Here the CDR3 DNA reads TGTGCCAGCAGTACCGGCAACACATTCGCGGAAGGGGAGCTGTTTTTT. The rearrangement joins TRBV6-6 to TRBJ2-2; no firm D call. The CDR3 extends over 16 amino acids. Trimming pared 5 bases from V and 8 bases from J, leaving 21 bases between. Germline CDR1 and CDR2: MNHNY and SVGAGI (reference sequence).